The following is a TCR beta chain sequence with its context. As yet, its antigen is unknown. Sorted populations all exceeded 98% purity. This sample was taken from a study of beta chain features in type 1 diabetes. Points from the study as a whole: Naive, central memory and regulatory TCRB repertoires appeared more similar among patients than healthy donors. Moderate but significant shortening of TCRB CDR3s was recorded in all four CD4+ subsets from Type 1 diabetes patients.

CDR3 length equals 13 residues. Trimming cost V 4 bases and J 10 bases, with 17 bases left between them. CDR1 and CDR2 from the germline V gene are SQVTM and ANQGSEA. The isolated RNA, all of it, was reverse transcribed, so expressed TCRB transcripts were what got sequenced. Method: immunoSEQ multiplex PCR; TCRdb's copy keeps in-frame clones and lacks some. This sample has roughly 500,000 clones, with approximately 10% found just once. The chain recombines TRBV29-1 with TRBJ2-1, with D maybe TRBD2 (5 bases). This TCR was recovered from a woman aged 18-35 years in good health. Sequences were obtained from naive CD4+ T cells from blood. The CDR3 region is CSVGRADLREQFF. The DNA of the CDR3 is TGCAGCGTTGGGCGGGCGGATTTGAGGGAGCAGTTCTTC.